This T cell receptor (beta chain) comes out of a study of early T cells in non-severe SARS-CoV-2 infection. The wider study: From unsorted whole blood, bulk RNA was sequenced, and the chains remained unpaired. Study-wide points: In VDJdb matching, anti-spike CD8 responses were favored while private and CD4 specificities went missing.

Points on this clonotype: What it binds is not known.

With 6 bases clipped from V and 9 bases from J, the junction kept 20 bases outside the gene matches. CDR3 length: 20 residues. The library protocol tagged individual cDNA molecules with unique molecular identifiers. MiXCR, run by TCRdb on the 5' RACE reads, gives a single entry per CDR3 protein. The sample records around 53,000 distinct CDR3 sequences, about 9.2% being singletons. The chain has TRBV12-3 or TRBV12-4 and TRBJ2-1; TRBD2 matches at 16 bases. The TCR sequence derives from an adult who was a healthcare worker with PCR-confirmed SARS-CoV-2 infection or an uninfected control (not recorded which). Sequences were obtained from whole blood. The CDR3, as DNA: TGTGCCAGCAGCTACCCTTATAGTGGTGGGACTAGCGGGAGGGGGTCTGAGCAGTTCTTC. Amino acid sequence: CASSYPYSGGTSGRGSEQFF.